The 24 T cell receptor beta chains presented below share a single source sample, sequenced in a study of PD-1 blockade in classical Hodgkin lymphoma. No patient escaped relapse after autologous stem cell transplantation, and brentuximab vedotin exposure varied. Some clones are missing from TCRdb's copy, which holds only in-frame ones; the method was immunoSEQ multiplex PCR. The repertoire consists of 55,000 to 75,000 clones, with under 95% occurring once and the leading ten covering about 8%. Here the sequenced sample was peripheral blood mononuclear cells (PBMCs), taken at baseline. Source of these receptors: a human donor with classical Hodgkin lymphoma.

This clone was observed once. V is TRBV6-1 and J is TRBJ2-3; the D is unclear. Per the germline V gene, CDR1 is MNHNS and CDR2 is SASEGT. The V end was cut by 6 bases, the J end by 4 bases, with 5 bases between. The CDR3 consists of 11 residues. CDR3 sequence: CASRVADTQYF. The CDR3 DNA sequence: TGTGCCAGCAGGGTTGCAGATACGCAGTATTTT.

As for this clone: The sample holds other DNA sequences that translate to the same CDR3. V and J are TRBV5-1 and TRBJ2-7, with D hard to call. This CDR3 has 11 amino acids. Germline CDR1 reads SGHRS; CDR2 reads YFSETQ. V was shortened by 4 bases and J by 4 bases, with 6 bases between the two germline ends. The CDR3 DNA follows: TGCGCCAGCAGCCTTGGATACGAGCAGTACTTC. This encodes CASSLGYEQYF.

This chain uses TRBV14 with TRBJ2-7; no clear D gene. Germline CDR1 SGHDN, CDR2 FVKESK. CDR3 length: 13 residues. CDR3 DNA sequence: TGTCCTCCATCGGACGGTGGGTCCTACGAGCAGTACTTC. It translates to CPPSDGGSYEQYF.

V and J are TRBV11-2 and TRBJ2-7; D call uncertain. CDR1 SGHAT and CDR2 FQNNGV come from the germline V gene. Trimming took off 3 bases at V and 7 bases at J, with 7 bases between the two ends. This CDR3 comprises 11 residues. The DNA of the CDR3 is TGTGCCAGCAGCTTGACGCGGGAGCAGTACTTC. Translated: CASSLTREQYF.

This rearrangement joins TRBV19 to TRBJ2-7, with 7 nucleotides matching TRBD1. The CDR3 consists of 14 residues. Germline loops: CDR1 LNHDA, CDR2 SQIVND (reference sequence). V dropped 3 bases and J dropped 6; count of bases not matched to a gene: 8. CDR3 sequence: CASSMTDRRPEQYF. DNA of the CDR3: TGTGCCAGTAGTATGACGGACAGGCGACCCGAGCAGTACTTC. The whole variable domain, filled in from reference TRBV19 and TRBJ2-7, reads DGGITQSPKYLFRKEGQNVTLSCEQNLNHDAMYWYRQDPGQGLRLIYYSQIVNDFQKGDIAEGYSVSREKKESFPLTVTSAQKNPTAFYLCASSMTDRRPEQYFGPGTRLTVT.

The J gene is TRBJ1-2, the V gene TRBV28; 9 nucleotides align to TRBD1. In germline, CDR1 is MDHEN, CDR2 SYDVKM. With V trimmed by 8 bases and J by 7 bases, 23 bases remained unmatched. The CDR3 totals 18 residues. CDR3 coding DNA: TGTGCCAGCGGCCATTACGGGGGACAGGGAAGGGGGTCGCGTGGCTACACCTTC. It yields the protein CASGHYGGQGRGSRGYTF.

The chain couples TRBV19 to TRBJ2-7; 7 bases align to TRBD1. Germline values: CDR1 LNHDA, CDR2 SQIVND (reference sequence). V lost 6 bases and J lost 7; bases outside the gene matches: 9. The CDR3 consists of 13 residues. CDR3 nucleotides: TGTGCCAGTAGCCTCGCAAAGGACAGGGAGCAGTACTTC. Protein sequence: CASSLAKDREQYF.

The V and J genes are TRBV6-5 and TRBJ1-2; D is possibly TRBD1 (5 bases). Between the trimmed V and J ends, which lost 8 bases and 2 bases, there was a span of 12 bases. CDR3 length: 13 amino acids. Germline assignment: CDR1 MNHEY and CDR2 SVGAGI. The CDR3 reads CASSSGGNYGYTF. Written as DNA, the CDR3 is TGTGCCAGCTCGAGCGGGGGGAACTATGGCTACACCTTC.

The gene calls are TRBV9 and TRBJ1-1, with unresolved D. Trimming shortened V by 4 bases and J by 4 bases, and 11 bases separated the two germline ends. The CDR3 has 13 amino acids. Germline values: CDR1 SGDLS, CDR2 YYNGEE. The CDR3 coding sequence is TGTGCCAGCAGCACAAAGTGGTTCACTGAAGCTTTCTTT. Residues: CASSTKWFTEAFF.

The CDR3 protein is CASSPGGQGDTEAFF. CDR3 DNA: TGCGCCAGCAGCCCGGGAGGACAGGGCGACACTGAAGCTTTCTTT. The rearrangement joins TRBV5-1 to TRBJ1-1; 8 bases are a match to TRBD1. The CDR3 sequence is 15 residues long. V shed 4 bases and J 3 bases; nucleotides not matched to a gene: 8. CDR1 SGHRS and CDR2 YFSETQ come from the germline V gene.

The J gene is TRBJ2-2, the V gene TRBV28; D is possibly TRBD1 (6 bases). Trimming took 7 bases from V and 3 from J, leaving 12 bases between them. Germline CDR1 is MDHEN and CDR2 is SYDVKM. The CDR3 runs to 14 residues. CDR3 DNA: TGTGCCAGCACCAGACAGGACTACACCGGGGAGCTGTTTTTT. Translated: CASTRQDYTGELFF.

CDR3 loop: CASSLGGAGGRDEQFF. The DNA for the CDR3 is TGTGCCAGCAGCCTCGGGGGAGCGGGGGGCCGAGATGAGCAGTTCTTC. This chain connects TRBV9 to TRBJ2-1; 9 bases match TRBD2. The V segment lost 4 bases and the J segment 8 bases; nucleotides outside the gene matches: 13. Germline CDR1 reads SGDLS; CDR2 reads YYNGEE. The CDR3 is 16 amino acids.

About this clone itself: Other DNA sequences within the sample encode an identical CDR3. The V gene is TRBV29-1, the J gene TRBJ1-1; D gene unclear. Trimming took 1 base from V and 1 from J, leaving 1 base between them. The V gene's germline CDR1 is SQVTM and CDR2 ANQGSEA. This CDR3 region has 11 residues. CDR3 sequence: CSVEGNTEAFF. CDR3 bases: TGCAGCGTTGAAGGGAACACTGAAGCTTTCTTT.

This chain uses TRBV15 with TRBJ2-1, with 8 bases aligning to TRBD2. This CDR3 is 17 amino acids long. The germline V gene encodes CDR1 LNHNV and CDR2 YYDKDF (reference sequence). V was clipped by 0 bases and J by 4 bases; unmatched bases: 8. The CDR3 DNA reads TGTGCCACCAGCAGAGACCCCGGGGGGGCGGAGTACAATGAGCAGTTCTTC. It codes for CATSRDPGGAEYNEQFF. Full variable domain (remainder filled in from reference TRBV15 and TRBJ2-1): DAMVIQNPRYQVTQFGKPVTLSCSQTLNHNVMYWYQQKSSQAPKLLFHYYDKDFNNEADTPDNFQSRRPNTSFCFLDIRSPGLGDTAMYLCATSRDPGGAEYNEQFFGPGTRLTVL.

The rearrangement uses TRBV2 and TRBJ1-1; D ambiguous. The CDR3 consists of 15 residues. The V and J ends lost 8 bases and 0 bases respectively, with 16 bases between them. Per germline, CDR1 SNHLY and CDR2 FYNNEI. The CDR3 bases are TGTGCCAGCCTTCTAGCATATCCTATGAACACTGAAGCTTTCTTT. Its protein is CASLLAYPMNTEAFF.

The rearrangement uses TRBV19 and TRBJ1-4; TRBD1 agrees at 7 bases. Germline trimming cut 7 bases from V and 5 bases from J; bases unmatched to any gene: 10. Germline CDR1 LNHDA, CDR2 SQIVND (reference sequence). The CDR3 is 15 residues long. The CDR3 spells CASTRQGDPNEKLFF. In nucleotides, the CDR3 is TGTGCCAGTACTAGACAGGGAGACCCCAATGAAAAACTGTTTTTT.

The V gene is TRBV11-2, the J gene TRBJ1-5; D remains unclear. The CDR3 sequence is 13 residues long. Per germline, CDR1 SGHAT and CDR2 FQNNGV. Trimming took 1 base from V and 3 from J, leaving 4 bases between them. CDR3 loop: CASSLGNNQPQHF. In DNA, the CDR3 is TGTGCCAGCAGCTTAGGTAACAATCAGCCCCAGCATTTT.

The chain links TRBV9 to TRBJ1-2, with D possibly TRBD1 on 6 matching bases. Looked up from germline, CDR1 is SGDLS and CDR2 is YYNGEE. The germline V and J ends were trimmed by 0 bases and 4 bases, with 13 bases remaining between them. The CDR3 sequence is 15 residues long. The CDR3 sequence is CASSVGRRGGYGYTF. The CDR3 bases are TGTGCCAGCAGCGTAGGTCGCAGGGGAGGCTATGGCTACACCTTC.

This sequence joins TRBV4-1 and TRBJ1-1; D gene unclear. CDR3 length: 15 residues. Germline V gene data show CDR1 as MGHRA and CDR2 as YSYEKL. The V and J ends lost 1 base and 1 base respectively, with 10 bases between them. The CDR3 sequence is CASSQVETRNTEAFF. As DNA, the CDR3 is TGCGCCAGCAGCCAAGTCGAAACGAGGAACACTGAAGCTTTCTTT.

This chain connects TRBV29-1 to TRBJ2-3, with 9 bases matching TRBD2. Trimming at V came to 6 bases and at J to 4 bases, leaving 5 bases not matched to a gene. In germline, CDR1 is SQVTM, CDR2 ANQGSEA. This CDR3 is 13 amino acids long. CDR3 sequence (DNA): TGCAGCGTCTTAGCGGGAGTTGCAGATACGCAGTATTTT. It translates to CSVLAGVADTQYF.

V gene TRBV10-3 combines with J gene TRBJ2-1; D is unresolved. The V and J ends lost 0 bases and 0 bases respectively, with 9 bases between them. The CDR3 runs 16 residues. CDR1 ENHRY and CDR2 SYGVKD come from the germline V gene. In DNA, the CDR3 is TGTGCCATCAGTGAGTCGGGCGGTAGCTCCTACAATGAGCAGTTCTTC. This sequence encodes CAISESGGSSYNEQFF.

The CDR3 is CASSVGGGTHGEQYF. CDR3 nucleotides: TGTGCCAGCAGCGTAGGGGGCGGGACCCACGGGGAGCAGTACTTC. The rearrangement uses TRBV9 and TRBJ2-7, with D tentatively TRBD2 (6 bases). Germline V gene lookup returns CDR1 SGDLS and CDR2 YYNGEE. The CDR3 loop spans 15 amino acids. V was cut by 0 bases and J by 7 bases, with 17 bases left in between.

The rearrangement uses TRBV27 and TRBJ2-5; 7 bases are shared with TRBD1. This CDR3 is built from 17 residues. Per the germline V gene, CDR1 is MNHEY and CDR2 is SMNVEV (reference sequence). The V and J ends lost 10 bases and 2 bases, in that order; junction bases with no gene match: 19. In DNA, the CDR3 is TGTGCCACCCTACCCCGGACAGGCGGAGCCATACAAGAGACCCAGTACTTC. This gives the protein CATLPRTGGAIQETQYF.

This rearrangement joins TRBV28 to TRBJ2-7; D may be TRBD2 (6 bases). Trimming took off 5 bases at V and 2 bases at J, with 16 bases between the two ends. CDR3 length: 15 residues. Germline CDR1 MDHEN, CDR2 SYDVKM. CDR3 residues: CASSLSGLLTYEQYF. CDR3 nucleotide sequence: TGTGCCAGCAGTCTGTCGGGACTGCTAACCTACGAGCAGTACTTC. The variable domain in full, completed from reference TRBV28 and TRBJ2-7, reads DVKVTQSSRYLVKRTGEKVFLECVQDMDHENMFWYRQDPGLGLRLIYFSYDVKMKEKGDIPEGYSVSREKKERFSLILESASTNQTSMYLCASSLSGLLTYEQYFGPGTRLTVT.